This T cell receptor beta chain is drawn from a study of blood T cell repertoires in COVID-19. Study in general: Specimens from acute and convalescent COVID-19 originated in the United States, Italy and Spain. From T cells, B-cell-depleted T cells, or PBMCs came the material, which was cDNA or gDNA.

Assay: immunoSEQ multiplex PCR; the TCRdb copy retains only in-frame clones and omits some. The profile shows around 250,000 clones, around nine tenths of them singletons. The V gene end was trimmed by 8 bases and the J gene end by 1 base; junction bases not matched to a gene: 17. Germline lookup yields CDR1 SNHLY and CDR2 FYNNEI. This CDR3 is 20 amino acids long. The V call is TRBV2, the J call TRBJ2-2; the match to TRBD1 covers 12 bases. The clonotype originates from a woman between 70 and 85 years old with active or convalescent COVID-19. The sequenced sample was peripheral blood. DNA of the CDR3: TGTGCCAGCTCCCCCTGGCACCCGGGACAGGGGGCAAAGAACACCGGGGAGCTGTTTTTT. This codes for CASSPWHPGQGAKNTGELFF.